A selection of T cell receptor beta chains follows, all from one sample in a study of metastatic and nonmetastatic thyroid tumors. TCRdb redid the clone calls on the PCR reads using MiXCR. The top ten hold roughly 21% of the sample, which has approximately 21,000 clones, around 19% seen once. Sequenced sample: blood. The source is a male donor with papillary thyroid cancer or a benign thyroid nodule (not recorded which). Some clones in this sample may be carry-over from other donors' samples. Each CDR3 is given without its conserved first and last residue.

V,CDR3
TRBV4-2,ASSQDLAGVSYEQY
TRBV6-6,ASSYSVDSTDTQY
TRBV6-2/TRBV6-3,ASSPQGVHEQY
TRBV6-5,ASSYLGWTYYNDQF
TRBV2,ASSPTYEQY
TRBV20-1,SASANPGQGRDTQY
TRBV6-1,ASSERGASYGYT
TRBV20-1,SAGRTGGTYEQY
TRBV3-1,ASSQAGNTEAF
TRBV11-2,ASSSSGLVRYEHY
TRBV30,AWSRGSSYNEQF
TRBV20-1,SARDTNTGELF
TRBV18,ASSSELAGELF
TRBV5-1,ASSPRGHYNEQF
TRBV6-2/TRBV6-3,ASSVDSHRVAF
TRBV5-1,ASSSPGARNTGELF
TRBV7-9,ASSLGKGQGTHNEQF
TRBV7-9,ASTGRQETQY
TRBV6-1,ASSEVGVGVFYNEQF
TRBV5-6,GLDRQPQH
TRBV19,ASSEGSNQETQY
TRBV6-1,ASSEVGYWSPNNQPQH
TRBV11-2,ASSFRGRDSYNEQF
TRBV5-8,ASSLPGLAGHEQY
TRBV27,ASSFPTTGGGETQY
TRBV6-5,ASSYGGTYNEQF
TRBV6-1,ATTYGGAGMNTEAF
TRBV20-1,SASLSTKVYGYT
TRBV6-1,ASELGTGGYEQY
TRBV20-1,SAADRKNTGELF
TRBV7-9,ASSLQGGNTEAF
TRBV20-1,SAKGGGDTGELF
TRBV3-1,ASSPTRYEQF
TRBV7-2,ASSSRTATLTYEQY
TRBV6-1,ASSELAGGYNEQF
TRBV27,ASSLSFSGRPYEQY
TRBV7-8,ASSAKLGLTGNTIY
TRBV19,ASSINGGRATGELF
TRBV28,SSHVALCGENQPQH
TRBV5-5,ASSLAVQTYEQY
TRBV6-5,ASSWGRDSGNTIY
TRBV15,ATSRDRGPEKLF
TRBV12-3/TRBV12-4,ASSFRRNGGAKAYEQY
TRBV19,ASSMGHGGEKLF
TRBV9,ASSKGQNYGYT
TRBV25-1,ASRLSGLRPLH
TRBV18,ASSPGGGGSGEAF
TRBV5-1,ASSFSTSLLDGYT
TRBV7-2,ASSPGTFSYEQY
TRBV24-1,ATSESGQPQH
TRBV6-6,ASSYSASGRGGSPLH